A selection of T cell receptor beta chains follows, all from one sample in a study of PD-1 blockade in classical Hodgkin lymphoma. Data came from immunoSEQ multiplex PCR; TCRdb stores just in-frame clones and leaves some out. The sample holds tens of thousands of clones, about 92% seen once. This sample comprised peripheral blood mononuclear cells (PBMCs), obtained at baseline. The receptors were sampled from a human donor with classical Hodgkin lymphoma. The CDR3 runs from the conserved cysteine through the conserved F or W. The D gene is left open where the match is weak. Where a row states a size, it is once, few, many or the class of an expanded clone; other rows omit it.

J | D | size | V | DNA | CDR3
TRBJ2-2 | - | - | TRBV7-6 | TGTGCCAGCAGCCCTCTCCAAATACGGGGGCACGGGGAGCTGTTTTTT | CASSPLQIRGHGELFF
TRBJ2-3 | TRBD2 | - | TRBV2 | TGTGCCAGCACAAGCGCGCAGCGGGGGGGCGGAGATACGCAGTATTTT | CASTSAQRGGGDTQYF
TRBJ1-1 | - | - | TRBV7-6 | TGTGCCAGCAGCTTGGGTGAGGGGTTGGTGAACACTGAAGCTTTCTTT | CASSLGEGLVNTEAFF
TRBJ1-4 | - | - | TRBV2 | TGTGCCAGCAGCGGTGACGTGGAGGGGTTTTTT | CASSGDVEGFF
TRBJ2-5 | - | - | TRBV7-9 | TGTGCCAGCAGCTTAGAGGGGACCCAGTACTTC | CASSLEGTQYF
TRBJ2-3 | - | - | TRBV5-6 | TGTGCCAGCACCCCCTTCAACACAGATACGCAGTATTTT | CASTPFNTDTQYF
TRBJ2-5 | TRBD2 | - | TRBV2 | TGTGCCAGCAGTGAAGGAAGGACTAGCGGGGGAGAGACCCAGTACTTC | CASSEGRTSGGETQYF
TRBJ1-2 | - | - | TRBV7-9 | TGTGCCAGCAGCATAAACAGGGTAATGGATGGCTACACCTTC | CASSINRVMDGYTF
TRBJ2-2 | - | - | TRBV4-1 | TGCGCCAGCAGCCAAGGCCCCTCTGGGGTGAGCACCGGGGAGCTGTTTTTT | CASSQGPSGVSTGELFF
TRBJ2-1 | TRBD2 | - | TRBV30 | TGTGCCTGGAGGAGGATAGCGGGAGGGCCATCGTTCTTC | CAWRRIAGGPSFF
TRBJ2-7 | - | - | TRBV7-3 | TGTGCCAGCAGCGTCGGGGCCGCTGGTGAGCAGTACTTC | CASSVGAAGEQYF
TRBJ1-2 | - | - | TRBV12-5 | TGTGCTAGTGGAGCCGCAGGGGCTACTCTCTATGGCTACACCTTC | CASGAAGATLYGYTF
TRBJ2-7 | - | once | TRBV4-1 | TGCGCCAGCAGCCAAGCAACGACGGGCCTTGGTTCCTACGAGCAGTACTTC | CASSQATTGLGSYEQYF
TRBJ1-5 | - | - | TRBV30 | TGTGCCTGGGGGGGGACGGAGGAGACACAGCCCCAGCATTTT | CAWGGTEETQPQHF
TRBJ2-1 | - | - | TRBV5-1 | TGCGCCAGCAGCTTCAAGGAGGACAATGAGCAGTTCTTC | CASSFKEDNEQFF
TRBJ2-7 | - | - | TRBV4-3 | TGCGCCAGCAGCCAAGAAAGAAGTGGGCTAGCACTTTACTACGAGCAGTACTTC | CASSQERSGLALYYEQYF
TRBJ2-3 | TRBD2 | - | TRBV2 | TGTGCCAGCACACCTACGACTAGCCGCACAGATACGCAGTATTTT | CASTPTTSRTDTQYF
TRBJ2-3 | TRBD2 | - | TRBV5-4 | TGTGCCAGCAGCCCTGGGACTAGCGGGACCACAGATACGCAGTATTTT | CASSPGTSGTTDTQYF
TRBJ2-7 | - | once | TRBV21-1 | TGTGCCAGCAGCCCTCACAACTCTAGCGGGCCGGACTACGAGCAGTACTTC | CASSPHNSSGPDYEQYF
TRBJ1-4 | - | - | TRBV6-1 | TGTGCCAGCAGTGTCCAAACAGGGAGGGGAAATGAAAAACTGTTTTTT | CASSVQTGRGNEKLFF
TRBJ1-2 | TRBD1 | - | TRBV7-2 | TGTGCCAGCAGCTTTGACAGGGGTAGTGGCTACACCTTC | CASSFDRGSGYTF
TRBJ2-6 | - | - | TRBV6-6 | TGTGCCAGCAGTGCGAGGGGGTACGGGGCCAACGTCCTGACTTTC | CASSARGYGANVLTF
TRBJ1-2 | - | - | TRBV5-1 | TGCGCCAGCAGCTTGGAACCGGGACCCTCCTATGGCTACACCTTC | CASSLEPGPSYGYTF
TRBJ1-1 | - | - | TRBV11-2 | TGTGCCAGCAGCTTACCGTTTAAGACACCGTTCACTGAAGCTTTCTTT | CASSLPFKTPFTEAFF
TRBJ2-7 | TRBD2 | - | TRBV6-5 | TGTGCCAGCAGTTACCGCCTAGCGGGGAGCTACGAGCAGTACTTC | CASSYRLAGSYEQYF
TRBJ1-2 | TRBD1 | - | TRBV6-5 | TGTGCCAGCACCAACGGCCAGACAGGGGGCTGGGGCTACACCTTC | CASTNGQTGGWGYTF
TRBJ2-3 | TRBD2 | - | TRBV11-3 | TGTGCCAGCAGCTTAGCTAGCGGGGGAGAGCGTCCAGATACGCAGTATTTT | CASSLASGGERPDTQYF
TRBJ1-1 | - | few | TRBV7-3 | TGTGCCAGCAGCTTTACAGGGTTCACTGAAGCTTTCTTT | CASSFTGFTEAFF
TRBJ2-1 | TRBD1 | - | TRBV6-5 | TGTGCCAGCGGACAGGGTTACAATGAGCAGTTCTTC | CASGQGYNEQFF
TRBJ2-7 | - | - | TRBV6-5 | TGTGCCAGCAGTTACCGGGACATAAGCTACGAGCAGTACTTC | CASSYRDISYEQYF
TRBJ2-4 | TRBD1 | - | TRBV11-2 | TGTGCCAGCAGCTTAGCTCTCGACAGGGGGCTAGCCAAAAACATTCAGTACTTC | CASSLALDRGLAKNIQYF
TRBJ2-1 | TRBD1 | - | TRBV2 | TGTGCCAGCAGTACTCACAGGGGGATTGATGAGCAGTTCTTC | CASSTHRGIDEQFF
TRBJ1-2 | TRBD1 | - | TRBV27 | TGTGCCAGCAGCCAAGGACAGGGGATCTATGGCTACACCTTC | CASSQGQGIYGYTF
TRBJ2-5 | TRBD2 | - | TRBV9 | TGTGCCAGCACTAGCGGGAGTAGAGATCAAGAGACCCAGTACTTC | CASTSGSRDQETQYF
TRBJ2-7 | TRBD2 | - | TRBV4-3 | TGCGCCAGCAGCCAAGATAGAGGACTAGCGGGAGTGAACGAGCAGTACTTC | CASSQDRGLAGVNEQYF
TRBJ2-7 | - | - | TRBV28 | TGTGCCAGCAGTTTACAGGAGTCCTACGAGCAGTACTTC | CASSLQESYEQYF